A selection of T cell receptor beta chains follows, all from one sample in a study of T cell repertoires in breast cancer. TCRdb passed the emulsion pairing reads through MiXCR, listing each CDR3 protein once. In the table there are approximately 40,000 distinct CDR3 sequences, over 40% of which are singletons. The sample taken for sequencing was CD8+ T cells. All receptors come from a pool of human donors with breast cancer or a healthy control (not recorded which). Both conserved end residues are trimmed from each CDR3. Clone size is shown for a subset of rows, as once, few, many or a class of expanded clone.

>.|13|TRBV7-2|TRBJ1-1
ASSLVGAGTYKAF
>.|9|TRBV20-1|TRBJ1-1
SASEGGGAF
>.|10|TRBV6-2/TRBV6-3|TRBJ2-2
ANGQGAGEPF
>once|14|TRBV6-1|TRBJ2-3
ASSGGLLIDTDTQY
>.|14|TRBV20-1|TRBJ1-1
STATQSRDGRTEAF
>few|11|TRBV3-1|TRBJ2-2
ASSPTLGGELF
>few|11|TRBV20-1|TRBJ2-7
SAPGPSGYEQY
>few|14|TRBV5-4|TRBJ1-1
ASSREARAMNTEAF
>.|12|TRBV19|TRBJ2-7
ASSIGTASYEQY
>.|11|TRBV18|TRBJ1-1
ASSPVMNTEAF
>.|13|TRBV4-2|TRBJ1-3
ASSQDDDSGNTIY
>many|9|TRBV7-3|TRBJ2-1
ASSHGAEQF
>few|11|TRBV6-1|TRBJ1-4
ASTDGVSEKLF
>.|11|TRBV12-3/TRBV12-4|TRBJ1-2
ASSLGQRRGYT
>few|14|TRBV3-1|TRBJ2-3
ASSQDAILSTDTQY